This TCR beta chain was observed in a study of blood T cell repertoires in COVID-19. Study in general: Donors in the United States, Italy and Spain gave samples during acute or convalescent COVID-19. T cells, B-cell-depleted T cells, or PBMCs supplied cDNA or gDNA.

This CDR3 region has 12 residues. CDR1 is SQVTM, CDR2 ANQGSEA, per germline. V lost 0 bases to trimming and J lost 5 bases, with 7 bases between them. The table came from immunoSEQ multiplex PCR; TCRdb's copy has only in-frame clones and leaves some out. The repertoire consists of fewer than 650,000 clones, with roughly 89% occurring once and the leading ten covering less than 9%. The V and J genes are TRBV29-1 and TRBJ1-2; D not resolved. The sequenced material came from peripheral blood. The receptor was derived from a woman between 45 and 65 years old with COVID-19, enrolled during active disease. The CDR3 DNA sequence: TGCAGCGTTGAAGATGAGGGTTATGGCTACACCTTC. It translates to CSVEDEGYGYTF.